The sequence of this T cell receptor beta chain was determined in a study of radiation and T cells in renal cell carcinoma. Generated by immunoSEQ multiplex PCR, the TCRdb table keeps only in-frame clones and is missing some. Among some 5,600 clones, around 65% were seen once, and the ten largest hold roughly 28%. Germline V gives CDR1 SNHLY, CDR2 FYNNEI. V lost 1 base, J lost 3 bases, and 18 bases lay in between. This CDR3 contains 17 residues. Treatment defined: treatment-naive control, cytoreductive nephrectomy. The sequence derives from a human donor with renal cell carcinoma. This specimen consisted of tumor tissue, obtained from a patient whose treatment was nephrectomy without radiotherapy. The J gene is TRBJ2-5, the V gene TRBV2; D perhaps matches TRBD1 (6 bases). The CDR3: CASSEEFAEQGKETQYF. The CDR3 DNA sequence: TGTGCCAGCAGTGAAGAGTTTGCGGAACAGGGCAAAGAGACCCAGTACTTC.